The 25 T cell receptor beta chains below were found in one sample sequenced in a study of response to subunit inactivated influenza vaccine. TCRdb re-called the RT-PCR reads through MiXCR, storing one row per CDR3 protein. The data show fewer than 700,000 distinct CDR3 sequences, approximately 13% seen once. The specimen was PBMCs from blood, collected roughly 46 days after vaccination. Receptors were obtained from a man over 45 who received an inactivated influenza vaccine.

The chain is built from TRBV7-3 and TRBJ2-1; 11 bases align to TRBD2. The CDR3 runs to 15 residues. The junction had 2 bases not matched to a gene; V was cut back by 5 bases and J by 2 bases. Germline V gives CDR1 SGHTA, CDR2 FQGTGA. The CDR3 spells CASSRSGRAYNEQFF. In DNA, the CDR3 is TGTGCCAGCAGCCGTAGCGGGAGGGCCTACAATGAGCAGTTCTTC.

This clonotype turned up a few times. The V gene is TRBV5-5, the J gene TRBJ2-5, with 10 bases fitting TRBD2. V was clipped by 1 base and J by 8 bases; unmatched bases: 11. This CDR3 region has 16 residues. CDR1 is SGHKS, CDR2 YYEKEE, per germline (reference sequence). As DNA, the CDR3 is TGTGCCAGCAGCTTGTCTCTAGCGGGGGCTGGCGATACCCAGTACTTC. Translated: CASSLSLAGAGDTQYF.

V usage is TRBV12-3 or TRBV12-4 and J usage is TRBJ2-3; 7 positions match TRBD2. J was trimmed by 7 bases and V by 1 base; bases with no gene match: 14. There are 17 residues in the CDR3. CDR3 coding DNA: TGTGCCAGCAGTTTAGTGCTCCAGCGGGGAAGCAGGAATACGCAGTATTTT. Its protein product is CASSLVLQRGSRNTQYF.

The chain carries TRBV6-2 or TRBV6-3 and TRBJ2-1; TRBD2 agrees at 8 bases. CDR3 size: 14 residues. The V gene's germline CDR1 is MNHEY and CDR2 SVGEGT. J gave up 6 bases and V 4 bases, and 5 bases lay outside the gene matches. This CDR3 reads CASSWALAVNEQFF. CDR3 sequence (DNA): TGTGCCAGCAGTTGGGCACTAGCGGTCAATGAGCAGTTCTTC.

The rearrangement links TRBV9 to TRBJ2-6; either TRBD1 or TRBD2 may supply D (6 bases each). The CDR3 loop spans 17 amino acids. V was pared by 1 base and J by 1 base, with 12 bases between. The germline CDR1 and CDR2 sequences are SGDLS and YYNGEE. The CDR3 loop reads CASSVRGEGSGANVLTF. CDR3 nucleotides: TGTGCCAGCAGCGTAAGGGGGGAAGGGTCTGGGGCCAACGTCCTGACTTTC.

V usage is TRBV25-1 and J usage is TRBJ2-7; no firm D call. The V gene's germline CDR1 is MGHDK and CDR2 SYGVNS. This CDR3 is built from 13 residues. V lost 3 bases and J 5 bases, leaving 11 bases between the germline ends. CDR3 sequence reads: CASSDPGMDEQYF. CDR3 coding DNA: TGTGCCAGCAGTGACCCTGGGATGGACGAGCAGTACTTC.

This clonotype was recorded many times. The gene calls are TRBV5-5 and TRBJ2-7; perhaps TRBD2 as D (5 bases). CDR3 length equals 13 residues. Germline V gene lookup returns CDR1 SGHKS and CDR2 YYEKEE (reference sequence). V lost 9 bases and J 8 bases, leaving 21 bases between the germline ends. CDR3 nucleotides: TGTGCCACCGCCCGGGTCCTCACGGGAAAGCAGTACTTC. Amino acid sequence: CATARVLTGKQYF.

This clonotype has a count of ten or more. The CDR3 is CASRPTGRGETQYF. The CDR3 coding sequence is TGTGCCAGCAGACCGACAGGGCGCGGAGAGACCCAGTACTTC. This chain connects TRBV6-1 to TRBJ2-5; 7 bases fit TRBD1. In germline, CDR1 is MNHNS, CDR2 SASEGT. V trimming: 6 bases; J trimming: 4 bases; junction bases outside the gene matches: 8. The CDR3 is 14 residues long.

The table lists this clonotype with many counts. The chain couples TRBV7-9 to TRBJ2-5; D is unclear. V was pared by 2 bases and J by 2 bases, with 9 bases between. Germline CDR1 reads SEHNR; CDR2 reads FQNEAQ (reference sequence). The CDR3 consists of 14 residues. The CDR3 sequence: CASSLWGVQETQYF. The DNA for the CDR3 is TGTGCCAGCAGCTTATGGGGTGTTCAAGAGACCCAGTACTTC. Looking up the rest from reference TRBV7-9 and TRBJ2-5 gives the full variable domain: DTGVSQNPRHKITKRGQNVTFRCDPISEHNRLYWYRQTLGQGPEFLTYFQNEAQLEKSRLLSDRFSAERPKGSFSTLEIQRTEQGDSAMYLCASSLWGVQETQYFGPGTRLLVL.

In its sample, this clonotype was seen many times. This chain joins TRBV5-1 and TRBJ1-1; D might be TRBD1 (6 bases). Trimming cost V 4 bases and J 4 bases, with 8 bases left between them. Germline V lookup: CDR1 SGHRS, CDR2 YFSETQ. The CDR3 covers 12 residues. The CDR3 reads CASSPRGTEAFF. The CDR3 DNA follows: TGCGCCAGCAGCCCCAGGGGCACTGAAGCTTTCTTT.

The chain has TRBV12-3 or TRBV12-4 and TRBJ2-1, with D perhaps matching TRBD2 (6 bases). The CDR3 totals 16 residues. V gave up 1 base and J gave up 8 bases, with 18 bases separating them. The CDR3 DNA is TGTGCCAGCAGTTTAGGGGACCGCCTCCGCGGGGATGAGCAGTTCTTC. It codes for CASSLGDRLRGDEQFF.

This chain joins TRBV19 and TRBJ1-1; tentatively, D is TRBD1 (5 bases). The germline V and J ends were trimmed by 3 bases and 6 bases, with 11 bases remaining between them. The length of the CDR3 is 13 residues. CDR1 and CDR2 (germline): LNHDA, SQIVND (reference sequence). The CDR3 sequence is CASSIAGLAEAFF. The CDR3 DNA is TGTGCCAGTAGTATTGCAGGGTTAGCTGAAGCTTTCTTT.

This clonotype has a handful of counts. The chain couples TRBV7-2 to TRBJ2-7, with D unclear. The germline V gene has CDR1 SGHTA and CDR2 FQGNSA. The V end was cut by 5 bases, the J end by 3 bases, with 14 bases between. This CDR3 is 14 amino acids long. CDR3: CASSRGPNLYEQYF. CDR3 DNA: TGTGCCAGCAGCCGAGGACCTAATCTCTACGAGCAGTACTTC.

This chain links TRBV30 with TRBJ2-4; D is ambiguous. Between the trimmed V and J ends, which lost 7 bases and 0 bases, there was a span of 13 bases. The V gene's germline CDR1 is GTSNPN and CDR2 SVGIG (reference sequence). This CDR3 comprises 14 residues. DNA for the CDR3: TGTGCCTCGTCCCTCGGTCCAGCCAAAAACATTCAGTACTTC. It codes for CASSLGPAKNIQYF. Based on the CDR3 plus reference TRBV30 and TRBJ2-4, the full variable domain is SQTIHQWPATLVQPVGSPLSLECTVEGTSNPNLYWYRQAAGRGLQLLFYSVGIGQISSEVPQNLSASRPQDRQFILSSKKLLLSDSGFYLCASSLGPAKNIQYFGAGTRLSVL.

The chain combines TRBV10-3 with TRBJ1-5, with unresolved D. V was clipped by 5 bases and J by 0 bases, with 14 bases between them. Per germline, CDR1 ENHRY and CDR2 SYGVKD. The CDR3 totals 16 residues. The CDR3 DNA reads as TGTGCCATCAGTACGGATGCCTTGTATAGCAATCAGCCCCAGCATTTT. Encoded protein: CAISTDALYSNQPQHF.

The rearrangement links TRBV18 to TRBJ1-1; D is perhaps TRBD1 (6 bases). V was shortened by 0 bases and J by 6 bases, with 20 bases between the two germline ends. Germline V gives CDR1 KGHSH, CDR2 LQKENI. This CDR3 has 17 residues. The CDR3 sequence: CASSPPWSRGFVSEAFF. CDR3 DNA sequence: TGTGCCAGCTCACCACCGTGGTCCAGGGGTTTTGTTTCTGAAGCTTTCTTT.

This sequence joins TRBV9 and TRBJ2-2, with D unresolved. There are 12 residues in the CDR3. V was pared by 5 bases and J by 2 bases, with 4 bases between. Germline CDR1 reads SGDLS; CDR2 reads YYNGEE. CDR3 DNA: TGTGCCAGCAGTGATAACACCGGGGAGCTGTTTTTT. It yields the protein CASSDNTGELFF.

This clonotype was seen ten or more times. The chain has TRBV7-8 and TRBJ2-5, with no clear D. CDR1 and CDR2 (germline): SGHVS, FQNEAQ. The length of the CDR3 is 14 residues. The ends were cut back, 5 bases at V and 0 bases at J, with 10 bases in the middle. The CDR3 nucleotides read TGTGCCAGCAGCGCAATCATATACCAAGAGACCCAGTACTTC. This gives the protein CASSAIIYQETQYF.

This clonotype was seen only a few times. This chain links TRBV4-3 with TRBJ2-7; a possible D gene is TRBD1 (6 bases). Germline V lookup: CDR1 LGHNA, CDR2 YSLEER. V shed 0 bases and J shed 2 bases, with 11 bases lying between them. This CDR3 is 15 amino acids long. The CDR3 nucleotides are TGCGCCAGCAGCCAAGATCGGTGGACAGCCTACGAGCAGTACTTC. It is translated as CASSQDRWTAYEQYF.

This clonotype occurred a few times. This chain uses TRBV7-3 with TRBJ2-3; D possibly uses TRBD1 or TRBD2 (5 bases each). This CDR3 comprises 14 residues. From germline, CDR1 is SGHTA and CDR2 FQGTGA. The V gene lost 2 bases and the J gene lost 5 bases, with 11 bases spanning the gap. This CDR3 reads CASSLSGAGDTQYF. CDR3 sequence (DNA): TGTGCCAGCAGCTTATCCGGGGCGGGAGATACGCAGTATTTT.

The chain has TRBV6-2 or TRBV6-3 and TRBJ1-1, with TRBD1 as a possible D gene (6 bases). The CDR3 covers 16 residues. From germline, CDR1 is MNHEY and CDR2 SVGEGT. V lost 5 bases, J lost 3 bases, and 19 bases lay in between. The CDR3 DNA follows: TGTGCCAGCAGTGAAAGACGGGACAAAAGGTACACTGAAGCTTTCTTT. Its protein is CASSERRDKRYTEAFF.

The chain employs TRBV6-1 and TRBJ2-7; tentative D call: TRBD1 (6 bases). Trimming cost V 6 bases and J 0 bases, with 15 bases left between them. Germline V gene sequence: CDR1 MNHNS, CDR2 SASEGT. CDR3 length: 15 amino acids. The CDR3 DNA reads TGTGCCAGCAGCCTATACGGGACACCCTCCTACGAGCAGTACTTC. Residues: CASSLYGTPSYEQYF.

This clonotype was detected only a few times. The chain carries TRBV11-1 and TRBJ1-1, with a weak D call TRBD1 (6 bases). V was clipped by 4 bases and J by 1 base, with 10 bases between them. The CDR3 contains 14 residues. Germline CDR1 reads SGHAT; CDR2 reads FQDESV (reference sequence). This chain's CDR3 is CASSWDISNTEAFF. The CDR3 coding sequence is TGTGCCAGCAGCTGGGACATATCGAACACTGAAGCTTTCTTT.

This chain joins TRBV27 and TRBJ2-5, with D tentatively TRBD1 (6 bases). Per the germline V gene, CDR1 is MNHEY and CDR2 is SMNVEV (reference sequence). The CDR3 contains 13 residues. Trimming took off 7 bases at V and 1 base at J, with 10 bases between the two ends. CDR3 DNA sequence: TGTGCCAGCAAACAGGACAGCCAAGAGACCCAGTACTTC. It specifies CASKQDSQETQYF.

The chain has TRBV5-1 and TRBJ2-3, with D perhaps matching TRBD2 (6 bases). This CDR3 comprises 16 residues. The germline gives CDR1 SGHRS, CDR2 YFSETQ. V was cut by 1 base and J by 0 bases, with 12 bases left in between. The CDR3 DNA is TGCGCCAGCAGCTTGTGGGGGGACTCTAGCACAGATACGCAGTATTTT. Its protein is CASSLWGDSSTDTQYF.